Listed below are T cell receptor beta chains from one sample, sequenced in a study of beta chain features in type 1 diabetes. The table came from immunoSEQ multiplex PCR; TCRdb's copy has only in-frame clones and leaves some out. Of 600,000 or so clones detected, about 14% appear once; the ten largest clones hold 0.04%. The sequenced material came from naive CD4+ T cells from blood. The source of these receptors is a man between 18 and 35 years old with type 1 diabetes. The CDR3 runs from the conserved cysteine through the conserved F or W. Fields, in order: D gene, V gene, J gene, CDR3 protein. The D gene is left open where the match is weak.

>TRBD1|TRBV5-1|TRBJ1-1
CASSRGGQGVTEAFF
>.|TRBV15|TRBJ1-3
CATSSGASSGNTIYF
>.|TRBV2|TRBJ2-2
CASRAGRTTGELFF
>TRBD2|TRBV5-4|TRBJ2-7
CASSSGLAGPYEQYF
>.|TRBV5-4|TRBJ1-1
CASSLGGWGTEAFF
>.|TRBV25-1|TRBJ1-4
CASSEREKLFF
>.|TRBV9|TRBJ2-7
CASSLRAGGEQYF
>.|TRBV7-2|TRBJ2-7
CASSLGRTPTYEQYF
>TRBD1|TRBV6-5|TRBJ2-7
CASRQGAQYEQYF
>.|TRBV5-1|TRBJ2-5
CASSSGQSETQYF
>.|TRBV9|TRBJ2-3
CASSPRGGLSDTQYF
>.|TRBV30|TRBJ1-2
CAGGKLTTNYGYTF
>.|TRBV7-9|TRBJ1-4
CASSSPYATNEKLFF
>TRBD1|TRBV7-2|TRBJ1-2
CASSLRTGVNYGYTF
>.|TRBV15|TRBJ2-6
CATRTGPAGANVLTF
>.|TRBV28|TRBJ1-1
CASSSGGIWNTEAFF
>.|TRBV30|TRBJ2-5
CAWTLSGETQYF